This TCR beta chain derives from a study of shared clonotypes between healthy human individuals. The overall study: Each donor contributed plates that comprised three CD4 naive, three CD4 memory, two CD8 naive and one CD8 memory.

Turning to this clone: The germline gene is not matched at one end of the junction; a read error may be the cause.

The protocol was immunoSEQ multiplex PCR, while the TCRdb copy is restricted to in-frame clones and leaves out a portion. This table has about 2,500,000 clones, more than 80% appearing once. The CDR3 extends over 13 amino acids. Germline V gene sequence: CDR1 SSHAT, CDR2 FNYEAQ (reference sequence). The J gene is TRBJ2-7, the V gene TRBV7-7; TRBD1 matches at 8 bases. Input material: naive CD4+ T cells sorted from blood. The subset: CD45RA+ positively selected. This TCR was recovered from a man younger than 30 in good health. This CDR3 is CASSFRGRTEQYF. Here the CDR3 DNA reads TGTGCTAGCAGCTTCAGGGGGCGCACCGAGCAGTACTTC. The variable domain in full, with the rest retrieved from reference TRBV7-7 and TRBJ2-7, is GAGVSQSPRYKVTKRGQDVTLRCDPISSHATLYWYQQALGQGPEFLTYFNYEAQPDKSGLPSDRFSAERPEGSISTLTIQRTEQRDSAMYRCASSFRGRTEQYFGPGTRLTVT.